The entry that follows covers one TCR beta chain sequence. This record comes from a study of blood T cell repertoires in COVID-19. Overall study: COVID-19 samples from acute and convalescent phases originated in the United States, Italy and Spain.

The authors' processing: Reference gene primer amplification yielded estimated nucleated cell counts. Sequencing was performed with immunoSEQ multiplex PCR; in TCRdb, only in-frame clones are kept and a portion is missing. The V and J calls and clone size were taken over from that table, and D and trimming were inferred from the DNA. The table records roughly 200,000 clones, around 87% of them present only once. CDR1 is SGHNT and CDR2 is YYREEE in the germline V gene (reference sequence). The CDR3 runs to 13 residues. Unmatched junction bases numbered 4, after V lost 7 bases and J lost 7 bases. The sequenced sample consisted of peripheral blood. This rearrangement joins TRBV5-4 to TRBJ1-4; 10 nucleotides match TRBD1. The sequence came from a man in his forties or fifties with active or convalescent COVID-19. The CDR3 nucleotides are TGTGCCAGCGGGGGACAGGGGAGTGAAAAACTGTTTTTT. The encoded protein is CASGGQGSEKLFF.